The TCR beta chain under discussion was sequenced for a study of regulatory T cells in long-lasting Graves disease. The germline V gene has CDR1 SGHTA and CDR2 FQGTGA. The trim removed 6 bases at V and 6 bases at J, leaving 6 bases unmatched. The CDR3 has 15 amino acids. HTBI primers from iRepertoire and Arm-PCR of CDR3 regions yielded the TCR beta libraries. TCRdb reanalysed the multiplex PCR reads using MiXCR and keeps one entry per CDR3 protein. The sample lists 350,000 to 450,000 distinct CDR3 sequences, 16% occurring once. Time point defined: newly diagnosed GD, antithyroid drugs for less than 3 months. From RNA extracted from PBMCs, the TCR library was made. These same records also appear under a second study, on T cells in Graves' hyperthyroidism and ophthalmopathy.

This receptor was obtained from a man aged 35 to 55 with Graves disease. Here the sequenced sample was peripheral blood mononuclear cells (PBMCs), taken at new diagnosis, from a patient treated with antithyroid drugs. The chain recombines TRBV7-3 with TRBJ2-2; 11 positions match TRBD2. The CDR3 sequence is CASSVSGGAAGELFF. The CDR3 DNA is TGTGCCAGCAGTGTTAGCGGGGGGGCAGCCGGGGAGCTGTTTTTT.